This entry lists 8 T cell receptor beta chains sequenced from one sample in a study of regulatory T cells in long-lasting Graves disease. iRepertoire HTBI primers and Arm-PCR of CDR3 regions built TCR beta libraries. TCRdb recomputed calls from the multiplex PCR reads with MiXCR, one row per CDR3 protein. This table has hundreds of thousands of distinct CDR3 sequences, over 15% appearing once. As to time point: newly diagnosed GD, antithyroid drugs for less than 3 months. PBMC RNA was the source of the TCR library. The same data also went into a second study, on T cells in Graves' hyperthyroidism and ophthalmopathy.

Specimen: peripheral blood mononuclear cells (PBMCs), collected at new diagnosis, from a patient treated with antithyroid drugs. The receptors originated from a man aged 35 to 55 with Graves disease.

This clonotype was picked up many times. This chain links TRBV2 with TRBJ2-7; TRBD1 or TRBD2 may be the D gene (7 bases each). Germline V gene data show CDR1 as SNHLY and CDR2 as FYNNEI. The CDR3 has 15 amino acids. V was cut by 3 bases and J by 4 bases, with 16 bases left in between. The CDR3, as DNA: TGTGCCAGCAGTGATGATCAGGGGGGGATTTACGAGCAGTACTTC. Translated: CASSDDQGGIYEQYF.

This clonotype has at least ten counts. The chain couples TRBV20-1 to TRBJ2-1, with D hard to call. Germline lookup yields CDR1 DFQATT and CDR2 SNEGSKA (reference sequence). Trimming stripped 1 base from V and 6 bases from J, with 4 bases between. The CDR3 has 11 residues. CDR3 region: CSARVTNEQFF. The CDR3 DNA is TGCAGTGCTAGAGTCACCAATGAGCAGTTCTTC.

The V and J genes are TRBV5-1 and TRBJ2-1, with TRBD2 identical over 8 bases. Germline V gene sequence: CDR1 SGHRS, CDR2 YFSETQ. The CDR3 sequence is 14 residues long. The J segment lost 12 bases and the V segment lost 2 bases, leaving 10 bases of the junction unmatched. The CDR3 DNA follows: TGCGCCAGCAGCTTTTCCGGGGGGGCCTCAAGGCAGTTCTTC. It translates to CASSFSGGASRQFF.

V gene TRBV3-1 combines with J gene TRBJ2-1; TRBD2 matches 12 bases. Trimming removed 2 bases from V and 8 bases from J; junction bases left unmatched: 13. CDR1 is LGHDT, CDR2 YNNKEL, per germline (reference sequence). The CDR3 is 18 amino acids. This CDR3 reads CASSQPLAGGKKRDEQFF. The DNA of the CDR3 is TGTGCCAGCAGCCAACCTCTAGCGGGGGGGAAAAAGAGGGATGAGCAGTTCTTC.

CDR3 nucleotides: TGTGCCAGCAGCCCGTATGTTTGGTGGGACGGAGAAGCTTTCTTT. Residues: CASSPYVWWDGEAFF. The chain combines TRBV7-2 with TRBJ1-1; D is perhaps TRBD1 (5 bases). There are 15 residues in the CDR3. Germline-derived CDR1 and CDR2 are SGHTA and FQGNSA. V lost 5 bases, J lost 8 bases, and 21 bases lay in between.

This clonotype was counted only a few times. The CDR3 here is CASSPGLAGGTDTQHF. Here the CDR3 DNA reads TGTGCCAGCTCACCAGGACTAGCGGGGGGCACAGATACGCAGCATTTT. The rearrangement links TRBV18 to TRBJ2-3; perhaps TRBD1 as D (6 bases). The J call may be mistaken, given a closer DNA end match to TRBJ1-5. Germline V gives CDR1 KGHSH, CDR2 LQKENI. CDR3 length: 16 residues.

The rearrangement joins TRBV5-1 to TRBJ2-5; maybe TRBD1 (5 bases). V was cut by 0 bases and J by 5 bases, with 23 bases left in between. CDR1 and CDR2 (germline): SGHRS, YFSETQ. CDR3 length: 18 residues. The CDR3 here is CASSLDNRLPTERETQYF. As DNA, the CDR3 is TGCGCCAGCAGCTTGGATAACAGGCTACCCACTGAGAGGGAGACCCAGTACTTC.

The chain links TRBV6-5 to TRBJ2-5; no clear D gene. The V gene's germline CDR1 is MNHEY and CDR2 SVGAGI. Deletions cut 3 bases from V and 5 bases from J, with 7 bases between. CDR3 length: 12 residues. The chain's CDR3 is CASSYPSETQYF. CDR3 nucleotide sequence: TGTGCCAGCAGTTATCCCTCGGAGACCCAGTACTTC.